The rows below give T cell receptor beta chains drawn from one sample of a study of identical twins. TCRdb fed the 5' RACE reads into MiXCR, producing one record per CDR3 protein. This table has hundreds of thousands of distinct CDR3 sequences, less than 25% appearing once. Another study also made use of these data, one on T cells expressing NK-cell markers.

The sequenced sample was PBMCs. These receptors were collected from a woman in her late teens or twenties in good health. CDR3s include the opening cysteine and the closing phenylalanine or tryptophan. The D gene is left open where the match is weak. The listing skips clone size in some rows; elsewhere it reads once, few, many or a size class.

>NA|few|TRBV11-3|TRBJ2-3
CASSLVKTGYPQYF
TGTGCCAGCAGCTTAGTTAAAACGGGCTATCCGCAGTATTTT
>NA|few|TRBV12-3/TRBV12-4|TRBJ1-1
CASSRYRATEAFF
TGTGCCAGCAGTCGATACAGGGCCACTGAAGCTTTCTTT
>NA|once|TRBV2|TRBJ2-1
CASGESGVYNEQFF
TGTGCCAGCGGGGAGTCCGGGGTCTACAATGAGCAGTTCTTC
>TRBD1|few|TRBV12-3/TRBV12-4|TRBJ1-1
CASSSTGLTGGASF
TGTGCCAGCAGTTCGACAGGGCTAACAGGGGGGGCCTCATTT
>TRBD2|few|TRBV3-1|TRBJ2-3
CASSQDLGSGITDTQYF
TGTGCCAGCAGCCAAGACCTCGGTAGCGGGATCACAGATACGCAGTATTTT
>NA|few|TRBV6-1|TRBJ1-2
CASSPFVGRKANYGYTF
TGTGCCAGCAGCCCCTTCGTTGGACGGAAGGCTAACTATGGCTACACCTTC
>NA|many|TRBV12-3/TRBV12-4|TRBJ2-5
CASTTPNEETQYF
TGTGCCAGTACAACTCCCAACGAAGAGACCCAGTACTTC
>NA|NA|TRBV7-6|TRBJ1-1
CASSSGQRSMNTEAFF
TGTGCCAGCAGCTCCGGACAGAGGAGCATGAACACTGAAGCTTTCTTT
>TRBD2|NA|TRBV9|TRBJ2-3
CASSALAGGADTQYF
TGTGCCAGCAGCGCACTAGCGGGAGGGGCAGATACGCAGTATTTT
>NA|NA|TRBV12-3/TRBV12-4|TRBJ2-7
CASSFQGFVEQYF
TGTGCCAGCAGTTTTCAGGGTTTCGTCGAGCAGTACTTC
>NA|many|TRBV12-3/TRBV12-4|TRBJ2-1
CASSLGDSHNERFF
TGTGCCAGCAGTTTAGGGGACTCCCACAATGAGCGGTTCTTC
>TRBD1|few|TRBV6-1|TRBJ2-3
CASSLGTGGTDTQYF
TGTGCCAGCAGTCTCGGGACAGGGGGCACAGATACGCAGTATTTT
>TRBD1|NA|TRBV5-1|TRBJ1-1
CASSLGAGTENTEAFF
TGCGCCAGCAGCTTGGGGGCCGGGACAGAGAACACTGAAGCTTTCTTT
>NA|NA|TRBV10-3|TRBJ2-5
CAIRVTSGETQYF
TGTGCCATCAGAGTGACGAGCGGAGAGACCCAGTACTTC
>NA|NA|TRBV15|TRBJ2-7
CATSRERGSYEQYF
TGTGCCACCAGCAGAGAAAGGGGGTCCTACGAGCAGTACTTC
>TRBD2|few|TRBV10-1|TRBJ2-1
CASSATSGPTYNEQFF
TGCGCCAGCAGTGCGACTAGCGGGCCTACCTACAATGAGCAGTTCTTC
>NA|NA|TRBV20-1|TRBJ1-1
CSARPGGNTEAFF
TGCAGTGCTAGGCCCGGGGGGAACACTGAAGCTTTCTTT
>TRBD2|once|TRBV27|TRBJ2-7
CASAGGPSYEQYF
TGTGCCAGCGCGGGGGGTCCCTCCTACGAGCAGTACTTC
>NA|few|TRBV6-6|TRBJ1-5
CASSLYFNQPQHF
TGTGCCAGCAGTCTCTACTTCAATCAGCCCCAGCATTTT
>NA|few|TRBV29-1|TRBJ2-1
CSVSRTGDNEQFF
TGCAGCGTTAGCCGGACGGGGGACAATGAGCAGTTCTTC
>NA|NA|TRBV5-1|TRBJ2-3
CASSIVGGPLSTDTQYF
TGCGCCAGCAGCATCGTGGGGGGGCCCTTAAGCACAGATACGCAGTATTTT
>TRBD1|NA|TRBV11-1|TRBJ2-3
CASSPRQGAVREKADTQYF
TGTGCCAGCAGCCCTAGACAGGGGGCAGTCCGTGAGAAGGCAGATACGCAGTATTTT
>TRBD1|few|TRBV5-1|TRBJ2-7
CASSYGQGGEQYF
TGCGCCAGCAGCTATGGACAGGGGGGGGAGCAGTACTTC
>NA|NA|TRBV27|TRBJ2-7
CASSLYAGSYEQYF
TGTGCCAGCAGTTTATACGCCGGATCCTACGAGCAGTACTTC
>TRBD2|many|TRBV29-1|TRBJ2-3
CSVANGLANTDTQYF
TGCAGCGTTGCGAACGGACTAGCGAACACAGATACGCAGTATTTT
>TRBD2|few|TRBV6-2/TRBV6-3|TRBJ2-3
CASTGSGSSGDTQYF
TGTGCCAGCACCGGTAGCGGGAGTTCGGGAGATACGCAGTATTTT
>NA|NA|TRBV10-3|TRBJ1-2
CAGHGTDSNYGYTF
TGTGCCGGACACGGGACGGACTCTAACTATGGCTACACCTTC
>NA|many|TRBV3-1|TRBJ1-1
CASSQVVGRTEAFF
TGTGCCAGCAGCCAAGTTGTAGGGAGAACTGAAGCTTTCTTT
>TRBD1|many|TRBV13|TRBJ2-7
CASSYRDRGPIGEQYF
TGTGCCAGCAGTTACCGGGACAGGGGGCCTATAGGGGAGCAGTACTTC
>NA|many|TRBV5-5|TRBJ2-6
CASSLHIGSGANVLTF
TGTGCCAGCAGCTTGCATATAGGCTCTGGGGCCAACGTCCTGACTTTC
>TRBD1|once|TRBV15|TRBJ1-5
CATSTDRINQPQHF
TGTGCCACCAGCACGGACAGGATAAATCAGCCCCAGCATTTT
>NA|few|TRBV6-1|TRBJ2-7
CAVWSDTKNKQYF
TGTGCCGTTTGGTCGGACACCAAAAACAAGCAGTACTTC
>TRBD2|NA|TRBV9|TRBJ2-1
CASSSSKGSGNEQFF
TGTGCCAGCAGCTCTTCCAAGGGTAGCGGGAATGAGCAGTTCTTC
>NA|NA|TRBV20-1|TRBJ1-5
CSAIDQSNQPQHF
TGCAGTGCTATTGACCAGAGCAATCAGCCCCAGCATTTT
>NA|NA|TRBV5-4|TRBJ2-7
CASSPSGDQTYEQYF
TGTGCCAGCAGCCCGTCGGGGGACCAAACCTACGAGCAGTACTTC
>NA|NA|TRBV12-3/TRBV12-4|TRBJ2-7
CASAQGRYEQYF
TGTGCCAGCGCACAGGGCCGCTACGAGCAGTACTTC
>NA|NA|TRBV27|TRBJ2-3
CASSLRITRLGSTDTQYF
TGTGCCAGCAGTTTAAGGATTACTCGACTGGGTAGCACAGATACGCAGTATTTT
>NA|many|TRBV7-9|TRBJ1-5
CASSLGGNNQPQHF
TGTGCCAGCAGCTTAGGAGGAAACAATCAGCCCCAGCATTTT
>NA|NA|TRBV20-1|TRBJ1-5
CSARAAQTDSNQPQHF
TGCAGTGCTAGAGCGGCGCAGACCGATAGCAATCAGCCCCAGCATTTT
>TRBD2|NA|TRBV6-5|TRBJ2-1
CASSWTQGLVNEQFF
TGTGCCAGCAGTTGGACTCAAGGACTAGTCAATGAGCAGTTCTTC
>NA|many|TRBV5-1|TRBJ1-1
CASSLVIALGTEAFF
TGCGCCAGCAGCTTGGTTATAGCCCTAGGCACTGAAGCTTTCTTT
>NA|NA|TRBV6-2/TRBV6-3|TRBJ2-1
CASSYFRGADDEQFF
TGTGCCAGCAGTTACTTTCGGGGGGCTGACGATGAGCAGTTCTTC